These 23 T cell receptor beta chains originate from one sample sequenced in a study of identifying expanded T cells in peripheral blood. Method: immunoSEQ multiplex PCR; TCRdb's copy keeps in-frame clones and lacks some. The sample lists around 80,000 clones; 75% to 90% were seen once. The sequenced sample was blood. These receptors were obtained from a person aged 18 to 75 in good health.

The chain carries TRBV7-8 and TRBJ1-2; 8 nucleotides line up with TRBD1. The CDR3 is made up of 14 amino acids. J was trimmed by 2 bases and V by 2 bases; bases with no gene match: 1. Germline CDR1 SGHVS, CDR2 FQNEAQ. The CDR3 spells CASSLYRGNYGYTF. The CDR3 DNA reads as TGTGCCAGCAGCTTATACAGGGGGAACTATGGCTACACCTTC.

The table lists this clone with a few counts. The CDR3 region is CASSLVGLAGNEQYF. Written as DNA, the CDR3 is TGTGCCAGCAGCTTAGTGGGTCTAGCGGGTAACGAGCAGTACTTC. The chain links TRBV11-2 to TRBJ2-7, with TRBD2 matching 8 bases. Germline values: CDR1 SGHAT, CDR2 FQNNGV. The CDR3 is 15 amino acids. V was clipped by 1 base and J by 5 bases; unmatched bases: 7. The whole variable domain, remainder taken from reference TRBV11-2 and TRBJ2-7, is EAGVAQSPRYKIIEKRQSVAFWCNPISGHATLYWYQQILGQGPKLLIQFQNNGVVDDSQLPKDRFSAERLKGVDSTLKIQPAKLEDSAVYLCASSLVGLAGNEQYFGPGTRLTVT.

This clone was seen more than once but under ten times. The V call is TRBV11-3, the J call TRBJ2-5, with 8 nucleotides matching TRBD1. Per the germline V gene, CDR1 is SGHNT and CDR2 is YENEEA. The CDR3 is made up of 15 amino acids. V lost 5 bases and J lost 3; bases outside the gene matches: 8. The CDR3 region has the DNA TGTGCCAGCAGCATCGGACAGGGACGAGAAGAGACCCAGTACTTC. It translates to CASSIGQGREETQYF.

The J gene is TRBJ1-4, the V gene TRBV30; D is uncertain. The CDR3 is 17 amino acids. Trimming removed 1 base at V and 3 bases at J, with 18 bases between. The germline V gene encodes CDR1 GTSNPN and CDR2 SVGIG (reference sequence). DNA for the CDR3: TGTGCCTGGAGTGACTCCTCCTTGGTCCTAGCTAATGAAAAACTGTTTTTT. It encodes CAWSDSSLVLANEKLFF.

This chain uses TRBV5-6 with TRBJ1-2; perhaps TRBD1 as D (5 bases). CDR3 length: 16 amino acids. Trimming removed 4 bases from V and 3 bases from J, with 19 bases in between. Germline V CDR1 and CDR2: SGHDT, YYEEEE. The CDR3 DNA follows: TGTGCCAGCAGCAATTGGAGGGGCAGCAGTCACTATGGCTACACCTTC. It is translated as CASSNWRGSSHYGYTF.

This chain links TRBV27 with TRBJ2-7, with D possibly matching TRBD1 (6 bases). The germline CDR1 and CDR2 sequences are MNHEY and SMNVEV (reference sequence). The CDR3 is made up of 13 amino acids. The V and J ends lost 4 bases and 9 bases respectively, with 16 bases between them. CDR3 loop: CASSSTGPGVQYF. The CDR3 DNA reads as TGTGCCAGCAGTTCCACAGGGCCCGGGGTGCAGTACTTC.

The chain has TRBV9 and TRBJ2-7; 10 positions match TRBD2. The CDR3 length is 15 residues. Germline V lookup: CDR1 SGDLS, CDR2 YYNGEE. J gave up 2 bases and V 0 bases, and 2 bases lay outside the gene matches. The CDR3 nucleotides are TGTGCCAGCAGCGTAGCTAGCGGGGGACCCTACGAGCAGTACTTC. It codes for CASSVASGGPYEQYF.

The V and J genes are TRBV19 and TRBJ1-5; 9 nucleotides align to TRBD1. V gave up 5 bases and J gave up 10 bases; unmatched junction bases: 9. The CDR3 length is 14 residues. Germline CDR1 and CDR2: LNHDA and SQIVND (reference sequence). Here the CDR3 DNA reads TGTGCCAGTAGTCTACAGGGGGCGAAGGATCCCCAGCATTTT. Amino acids: CASSLQGAKDPQHF.

V is TRBV5-1 and J is TRBJ2-5; TRBD1 might be the D (6 bases). V was clipped by 3 bases and J by 5 bases, with 14 bases between them. The CDR3 has 14 amino acids. From germline, CDR1 is SGHRS and CDR2 YFSETQ. The CDR3 loop reads CASSYDRTYETQYF. The CDR3 bases are TGCGCCAGCAGCTATGACAGGACGTATGAGACCCAGTACTTC.

V gene TRBV7-2 combines with J gene TRBJ2-7, with 10 bases that match TRBD2. The germline CDR1 and CDR2 sequences are SGHTA and FQGNSA. Trimming cost V 5 bases and J 4 bases; bases outside gene matches: 8. The CDR3 runs to 15 residues. The CDR3 loop is CASSRRTSGEYEQYF. The CDR3 DNA sequence: TGTGCCAGCAGCCGCCGGACTAGCGGTGAATACGAGCAGTACTTC.

This sequence joins TRBV7-3 and TRBJ2-7, with D hard to call. The V end lost 3 bases, the J end lost 4 bases, and 22 bases lay between the germline ends. The germline V gene has CDR1 SGHTA and CDR2 FQGTGA. The CDR3 loop spans 17 amino acids. The CDR3 loop is CASSFKCRARNGYEQYF. DNA for the CDR3: TGTGCCAGCAGCTTTAAGTGCCGGGCCAGGAACGGGTACGAGCAGTACTTC. The variable domain in full, with the rest retrieved from reference TRBV7-3 and TRBJ2-7, is GAGVSQTPSNKVTEKGKYVELRCDPISGHTALYWYRQSLGQGPEFLIYFQGTGAADDSGLPNDRFFAVRPEGSVSTLKIQRTERGDSAVYLCASSFKCRARNGYEQYFGPGTRLTVT.

The chain combines TRBV7-2 with TRBJ2-7; 8 bases align to TRBD1. The junction had 4 bases not matched to a gene; V was cut back by 1 base and J by 2 bases. CDR1 is SGHTA, CDR2 FQGNSA, per germline. This CDR3 has 15 residues. DNA of the CDR3: TGTGCCAGCAGCTTAGTGGGACAGGATACCTACGAGCAGTACTTC. Translating it yields CASSLVGQDTYEQYF. Full variable domain (outside the CDR3, taken from reference TRBV7-2 and TRBJ2-7): GAGVSQSPSNKVTEKGKDVELRCDPISGHTALYWYRQSLGQGLEFLIYFQGNSAPDKSGLPSDRFSAERTGGSVSTLTIQRTQQEDSAVYLCASSLVGQDTYEQYFGPGTRLTVT.

This chain links TRBV7-6 with TRBJ2-1; 7 bases map to TRBD1. Germline CDR1 is SGHVS and CDR2 is FNYEAQ. This CDR3 has 19 amino acids. V dropped 5 bases and J dropped 5; count of bases not matched to a gene: 21. This chain's CDR3 is CASSLRDSPYFSVHNEQFF. In DNA, the CDR3 is TGTGCCAGCAGCCTTCGGGACAGTCCGTATTTTAGCGTACACAATGAGCAGTTCTTC.

The chain employs TRBV30 and TRBJ2-7; D gene unclear. The V gene's germline CDR1 is GTSNPN and CDR2 SVGIG (reference sequence). There are 16 residues in the CDR3. V was pared by 0 bases and J by 3 bases, with 18 bases between. The CDR3 sequence is CAWSVRFGPPLYEQYF. The CDR3 DNA sequence: TGTGCCTGGAGTGTACGCTTCGGGCCCCCTCTCTACGAGCAGTACTTC.

The genes are TRBV7-9 and TRBJ2-5; 11 bases align to TRBD1. V shed 2 bases and J 3 bases; nucleotides not matched to a gene: 5. Germline CDR1 SEHNR, CDR2 FQNEAQ (reference sequence). The length of the CDR3 is 16 residues. The CDR3 nucleotides read TGTGCCAGCAGCTTACCCAGGGACAGGGGGAAAGAGACCCAGTACTTC. Its protein is CASSLPRDRGKETQYF.

The genes are TRBV30 and TRBJ2-1; D gene unclear. The CDR3 runs to 14 residues. Per the germline V gene, CDR1 is GTSNPN and CDR2 is SVGIG (reference sequence). Trimming left V 3 bases short and J 0 bases short, with 9 bases between. The CDR3 region has the DNA TGTGCCTGGAGACGCGGTAGCTCCTACAATGAGCAGTTCTTC. Protein product: CAWRRGSSYNEQFF.

This clone was counted once. This chain uses TRBV5-5 with TRBJ1-3; TRBD1 is a possible D gene (6 bases). From germline, CDR1 is SGHKS and CDR2 YYEKEE (reference sequence). The CDR3 totals 13 residues. Deletions cut 6 bases from V and 2 bases from J, with 9 bases between. CDR3 residues: CASTRGTGNTIYF. DNA for the CDR3: TGTGCCAGCACCAGGGGAACTGGAAACACCATATATTTT.

Here the CDR3 DNA reads TGTGCCAGCAGCCGGAGCGGAAATGAGCAGTTCTTC. Protein: CASSRSGNEQFF. The chain recombines TRBV14 with TRBJ2-1, with TRBD2 as a possible D gene (5 bases). Germline CDR1 is SGHDN and CDR2 is FVKESK. V was cut by 4 bases and J by 7 bases, with 8 bases left in between. This CDR3 has 12 amino acids.

This clone has just one count. This chain connects TRBV6-5 to TRBJ2-7; 7 nucleotides match TRBD1. Trimming took 7 bases from V and 1 from J; bases not matched to a gene: 4. Germline V gene data show CDR1 as MNHEY and CDR2 as SVGAGI. The CDR3 totals 13 residues. The CDR3 DNA sequence: TGTGCCAGCATCCCCAGGGGGTCCTACGAGCAGTACTTC. It codes for CASIPRGSYEQYF.

Here the CDR3 DNA reads TGTGCCAGCTCACCCAATACAGGGGGCCTCGACACCGGGGAGCTGTTTTTT. Protein product: CASSPNTGGLDTGELFF. The V and J genes are TRBV18 and TRBJ2-2, with 9 bases lining up with TRBD1. The CDR3 spans 17 residues. CDR1 is KGHSH, CDR2 LQKENI, per germline. The V and J ends lost 3 bases and 3 bases, in that order; junction bases with no gene match: 8.

In this sample, this clone turned up a few times. The chain uses TRBV5-1 and TRBJ2-7; 8 bases are a match to TRBD1. Trimming removed 6 bases from V and 6 bases from J; junction bases left unmatched: 11. The CDR3 runs to 14 residues. Germline CDR1 reads SGHRS; CDR2 reads YFSETQ. The DNA of the CDR3 is TGCGCCAGCAACTCCGTAGGACAGGGAGGCGAGCAGTACTTC. Amino acids: CASNSVGQGGEQYF.

The sample holds one count of this clone. The chain combines TRBV7-2 with TRBJ2-1, with TRBD2 as a possible D gene (5 bases). The CDR3 is 16 residues long. The germline gives CDR1 SGHTA, CDR2 FQGNSA. Trimming shortened V by 5 bases and J by 2 bases, and 16 bases separated the two germline ends. The CDR3 loop reads CASSLRRDRAYNEQFF. In nucleotides, the CDR3 is TGTGCCAGCAGCCTCCGCCGGGATCGGGCCTACAATGAGCAGTTCTTC.

This chain connects TRBV28 to TRBJ2-3; D uncertain. Germline CDR1 MDHEN, CDR2 SYDVKM. CDR3 length equals 15 residues. V lost 3 bases to trimming and J lost 0 bases, with 10 bases between them. Here the CDR3 DNA reads TGTGCCAGCAGTTTCTTGGCAGCTAGCACAGATACGCAGTATTTT. As protein: CASSFLAASTDTQYF.